These 6 T cell receptor beta chains came from one sample sequenced in a study of cytomegalovirus exposure and HLA in healthy donors. The study ran its PCR with 60 Vbeta and 13 Jbeta primers. Assay: immunoSEQ multiplex PCR; the TCRdb copy retains only in-frame clones and omits some. The table records about 140,000 clones, 75% to 85% of them present only once. Sequencing was carried out using PBMCs. These receptor sequences come from a man aged 50 or older in good health and CMV-seronegative.

The V gene is TRBV5-6, the J gene TRBJ1-1; D is perhaps TRBD1 (5 bases). CDR3 length equals 16 residues. The ends were cut back, 4 bases at V and 2 bases at J, with 18 bases in the middle. Germline V CDR1 and CDR2: SGHDT, YYEEEE. The CDR3 DNA sequence: TGTGCCAGCAGCCCAACTTGGGGCAGAAGAAACACTGAAGCTTTCTTT. Residues: CASSPTWGRRNTEAFF.

The V call is TRBV4-2, the J call TRBJ1-2, with D uncertain. CDR1 is LGHNA, CDR2 YNFKEQ, per germline. Trimming left V 2 bases short and J 5 bases short, with 18 bases between. The CDR3 spans 16 residues. CDR3: CASSQPRHVENYGYTF. The DNA for the CDR3 is TGTGCCAGCAGCCAACCTCGACACGTTGAGAATTATGGCTACACCTTC.

The CDR3 nucleotides are TGTGCCAGCAGCTTAAACGGACAGGGGAAGTCCGGGGAGCTGTTTTTT. Translated: CASSLNGQGKSGELFF. The V and J genes are TRBV7-3 and TRBJ2-2, with 9 bases identical to TRBD1. Germline V lookup: CDR1 SGHTA, CDR2 FQGTGA. The J segment lost 6 bases and the V segment lost 1 base, leaving 6 bases of the junction unmatched. The CDR3 spans 16 residues.

The chain combines TRBV18 with TRBJ2-1; tentatively, D is TRBD1 (6 bases). The CDR3 totals 18 residues. V dropped 4 bases and J dropped 1 base, with 20 bases sitting between them. Germline CDR1 is KGHSH and CDR2 is LQKENI. In DNA, the CDR3 is TGTGCCAGCTCACGACAACAAACAGGGCCGTATTCCTACAATGAGCAGTTCTTC. Its translation is CASSRQQTGPYSYNEQFF.

This clone is a singleton in its sample. The gene calls are TRBV1 and TRBJ1-1. TRBV1 is a pseudogene. This CDR3 contains 14 residues. CDR3 in amino acids: CTSSLVPGDTEAFF. CDR3 DNA sequence: TGCACCAGCAGCCTGGTGCCCGGGGACACTGAAGCTTTCTTT.

Here the CDR3 reads CASSVEASGSMRDTQYF. The DNA for the CDR3 is TGTGCCAGCAGCGTAGAGGCTAGCGGGAGTATGAGAGATACGCAGTATTTT. The J gene is TRBJ2-3, the V gene TRBV9, with TRBD2 identical over 10 bases. This CDR3 has 17 amino acids. CDR1 is SGDLS, CDR2 YYNGEE, per germline. V shed 0 bases and J 5 bases; nucleotides not matched to a gene: 9.